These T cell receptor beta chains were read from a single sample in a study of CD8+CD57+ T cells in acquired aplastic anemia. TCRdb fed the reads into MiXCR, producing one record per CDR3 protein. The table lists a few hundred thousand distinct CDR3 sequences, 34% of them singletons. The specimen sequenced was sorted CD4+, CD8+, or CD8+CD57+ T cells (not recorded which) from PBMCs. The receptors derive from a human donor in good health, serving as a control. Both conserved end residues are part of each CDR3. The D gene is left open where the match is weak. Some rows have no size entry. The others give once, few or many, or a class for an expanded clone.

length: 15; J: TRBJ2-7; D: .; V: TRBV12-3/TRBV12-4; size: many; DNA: TGTGCCAGCACCGACCGGACAGAAGGCACCTACGAGCAGTACTTC; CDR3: CASTDRTEGTYEQYF
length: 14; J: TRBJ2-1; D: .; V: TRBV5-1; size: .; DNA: TGCGCCAGCAGCCTGGGGAAGCCTGGCAATGAGCAGTTCTTC; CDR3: CASSLGKPGNEQFF
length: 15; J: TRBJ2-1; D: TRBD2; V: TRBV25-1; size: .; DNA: TGTGCACCACGCGGTTGGGGTCGGGGGGTCGGTGAGCAGTTCTTC; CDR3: CAPRGWGRGVGEQFF
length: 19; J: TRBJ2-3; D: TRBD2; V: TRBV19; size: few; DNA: TGTGCCAGTAGTATAAGCCGGCTAGCGGGGACGCAAGGTCCAGATACGCAGTATTTT; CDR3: CASSISRLAGTQGPDTQYF
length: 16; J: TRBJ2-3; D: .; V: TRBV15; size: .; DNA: TGTGCCACCAGCACGGGCCCTAGGGGCGTCACAGATACGCAGTATTTT; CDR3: CATSTGPRGVTDTQYF
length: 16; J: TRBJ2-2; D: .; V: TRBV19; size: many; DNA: TGTGCCAGTAGGATCTCTGGGATCCGAGGCACCGGGGAGCTGTTTTTT; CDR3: CASRISGIRGTGELFF
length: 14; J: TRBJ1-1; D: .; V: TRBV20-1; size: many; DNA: TGCAGTGCGGGTCGCTACCCGACAGGCGCTGAAGCTTTCTTT; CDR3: CSAGRYPTGAEAFF
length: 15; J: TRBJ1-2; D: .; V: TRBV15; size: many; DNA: TGTGCCACCAGCAGAGATATGGACTCTAACTATGGCTACACCTTC; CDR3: CATSRDMDSNYGYTF
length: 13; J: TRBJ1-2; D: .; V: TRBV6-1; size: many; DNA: TGTGCCAGCAAAGCGGGCCATACGGTGGGCTACACCTTC; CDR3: CASKAGHTVGYTF
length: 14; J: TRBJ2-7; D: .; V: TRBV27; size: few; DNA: TGTGCCAGCAGTTTACGTAGGACACTAGGCGAGCAGTACTTC; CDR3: CASSLRRTLGEQYF
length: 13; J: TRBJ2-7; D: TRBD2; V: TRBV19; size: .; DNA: TGTGCCAGTAGTATCGCTAGCGGGTACGAGCAGTACTTC; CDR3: CASSIASGYEQYF
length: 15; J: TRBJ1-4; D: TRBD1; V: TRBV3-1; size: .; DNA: TGTGCCAGCAGCCAACGGACAGGTGGAGAGGAAAAACTGTTTTTT; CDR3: CASSQRTGGEEKLFF
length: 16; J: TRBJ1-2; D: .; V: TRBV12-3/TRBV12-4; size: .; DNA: TGTGCCAGCAGGCCGGGGCCACCCAAACTTAACTATGGCTACACCTTC; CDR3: CASRPGPPKLNYGYTF
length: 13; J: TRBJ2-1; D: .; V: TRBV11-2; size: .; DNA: TGTGCCAGCAGGCCTCTCGGAGGTAGAGAGCAGTTCTTC; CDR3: CASRPLGGREQFF
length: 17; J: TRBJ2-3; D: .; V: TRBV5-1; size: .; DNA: TGCGCCAGCAGCTTTAGGGGCCTTAGCGGTAGCACAGATACGCAGTATTTT; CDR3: CASSFRGLSGSTDTQYF
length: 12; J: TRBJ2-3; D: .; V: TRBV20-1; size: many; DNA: TGCAGTGCTAGACAAGGGTTAGGTACGCAGTATTTT; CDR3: CSARQGLGTQYF
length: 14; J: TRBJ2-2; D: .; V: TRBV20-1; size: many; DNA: TGCAGTGCTATAGCGGCGGCGAACACCGGGGAGCTGTTTTTT; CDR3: CSAIAAANTGELFF
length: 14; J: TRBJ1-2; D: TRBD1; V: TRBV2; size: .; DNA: TGTGCCAGCAGTGGGGACAGGGTAAACTATGGCTACACCTTC; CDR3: CASSGDRVNYGYTF
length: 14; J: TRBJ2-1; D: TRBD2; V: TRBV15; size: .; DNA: TGTGCCACCAGCAGAGAAGGGTTGGCTAGCGGGAGAGAATTC; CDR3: CATSREGLASGREF
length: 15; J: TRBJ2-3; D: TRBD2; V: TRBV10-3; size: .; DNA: TGTGCCCTTTCGGCACTAGCGGGATCTACAGATACGCAGTATTTT; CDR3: CALSALAGSTDTQYF
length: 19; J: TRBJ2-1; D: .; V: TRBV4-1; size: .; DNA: TGCGCCAGCAGCCAAGTCTTCAAGGGCGGGCCGAGCTCCTACAATGAGCAGTTCTTC; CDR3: CASSQVFKGGPSSYNEQFF
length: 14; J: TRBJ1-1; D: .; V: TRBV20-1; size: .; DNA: TGCAGTGCTAGTGATCGGCAGGGGAACACTGAAGCGTTCTTT; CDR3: CSASDRQGNTEAFF
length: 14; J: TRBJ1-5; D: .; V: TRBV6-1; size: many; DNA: TGTGCCAGCAGTGAACAGGGGAGTAATCAGCCCCAGCATTTT; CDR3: CASSEQGSNQPQHF
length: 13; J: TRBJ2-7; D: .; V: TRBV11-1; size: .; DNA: TGTGCCAGCAGCGGGGACACCACCTACGAGCAGTACTTC; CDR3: CASSGDTTYEQYF
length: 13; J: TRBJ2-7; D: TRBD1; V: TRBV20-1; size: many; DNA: TGCAGTGTATCGGGACAGACCTCCTACGAGCAGTACTTC; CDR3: CSVSGQTSYEQYF
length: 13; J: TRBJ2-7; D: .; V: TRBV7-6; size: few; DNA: TGTGCCAGCACGGCGGGGCCCTCCTACGAGCAGTACTTC; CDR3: CASTAGPSYEQYF
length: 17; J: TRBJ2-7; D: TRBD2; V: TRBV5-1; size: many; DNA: TGCGCCAGCAGCTTGGTTAGCGGGGGGCCGTCCTCCTACGAGCAGTACTTC; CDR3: CASSLVSGGPSSYEQYF
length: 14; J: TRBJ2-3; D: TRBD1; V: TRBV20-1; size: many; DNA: TGCAGTGCTAGGCCAGACAGGGGCAAAGATACGCAGTATTTT; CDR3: CSARPDRGKDTQYF
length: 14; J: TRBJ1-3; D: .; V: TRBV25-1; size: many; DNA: TGTGCCAGCAGTGCGGGGTACTCTGGAAACACCATATATTTT; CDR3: CASSAGYSGNTIYF
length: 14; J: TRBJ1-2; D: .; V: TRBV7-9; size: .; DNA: TGTGCCAGCAGCTTAGTCACAGGGATCTATGGCTACACCTTC; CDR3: CASSLVTGIYGYTF
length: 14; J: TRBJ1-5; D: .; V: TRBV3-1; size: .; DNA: TGTGCCAGCAGCCAAGATCTCTCAAATCAGCCCCAGCATTTT; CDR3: CASSQDLSNQPQHF
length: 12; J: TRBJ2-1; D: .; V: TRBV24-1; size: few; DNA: TGTGCCACCGTGGACTACTACAATGAGCAGTTCTTC; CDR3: CATVDYYNEQFF
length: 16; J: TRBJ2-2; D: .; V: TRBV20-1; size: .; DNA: TGCAGTGCTAGAAGCCGGGACCCGAGGGATACCGGGGAGCTGTTTTTT; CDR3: CSARSRDPRDTGELFF
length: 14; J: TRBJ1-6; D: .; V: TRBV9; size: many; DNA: TGTGCCAGCAGCGTAGACCCGGATAATTCACCCCTCCACTTT; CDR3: CASSVDPDNSPLHF
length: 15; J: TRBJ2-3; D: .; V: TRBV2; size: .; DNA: TGTGCCAGCAGAGCCCTCAGCGCTAGCACAGATACGCAGTATTTT; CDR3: CASRALSASTDTQYF
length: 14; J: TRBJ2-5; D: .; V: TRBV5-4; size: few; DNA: TGTGCCAGCAGCAATAGGGCGGCCCTTGGGACCCAGTACTTC; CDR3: CASSNRAALGTQYF
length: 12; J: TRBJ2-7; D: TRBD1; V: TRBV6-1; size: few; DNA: TGTGCCACGACAGGGTTCCCCTACGAGCAGTACTTC; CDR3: CATTGFPYEQYF
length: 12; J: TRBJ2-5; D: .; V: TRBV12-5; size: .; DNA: TGTGCTAGTGGTTTGAATCGGGAGACCCAGTACTTC; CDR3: CASGLNRETQYF
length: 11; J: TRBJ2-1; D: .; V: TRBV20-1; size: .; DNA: TGCAGTGCCCAAACTAGTTCGGTGCTGTTCTTC; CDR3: CSAQTSSVLFF
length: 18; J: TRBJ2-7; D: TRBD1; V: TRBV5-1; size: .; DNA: TGCGCCAGCAGCCCGCGGACAGGGCTGGGAGCTTTGACCTACGAGCAGTACTTC; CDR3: CASSPRTGLGALTYEQYF
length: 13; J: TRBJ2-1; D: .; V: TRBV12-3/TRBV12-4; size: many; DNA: TGTGCCAGCAGCCTTATCACCTACAATGAGCAGTTCTTC; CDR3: CASSLITYNEQFF
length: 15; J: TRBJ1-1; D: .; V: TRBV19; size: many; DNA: TGTGCCAGTAGTATAGTTCGGCTAATGAACACTGAAGCTTTCTTT; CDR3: CASSIVRLMNTEAFF
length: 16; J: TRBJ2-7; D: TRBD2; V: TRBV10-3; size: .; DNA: TGTGCCATCAGTGATAAGCTAGCGGCTGAAACCTACGAGCAGTACTTC; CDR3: CAISDKLAAETYEQYF
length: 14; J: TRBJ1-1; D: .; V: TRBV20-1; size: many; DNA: TGCAGTGCTAGAGATTGGGAGGGGAGCACTGAAGCTTTCTTT; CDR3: CSARDWEGSTEAFF
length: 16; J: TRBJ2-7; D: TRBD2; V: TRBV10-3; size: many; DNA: TGTGCCATCAGTGATAACCGCGCCGGGACTAGCTACGAGCAGTACTTC; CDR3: CAISDNRAGTSYEQYF
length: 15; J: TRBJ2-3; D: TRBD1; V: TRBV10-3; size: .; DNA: TGTGCCATCAGCAGCCAAGGGGGCCGCGCAGATACGCAGTATTTT; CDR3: CAISSQGGRADTQYF
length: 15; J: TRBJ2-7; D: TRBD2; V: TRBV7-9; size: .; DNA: TGTGCCCGCAGCTTGACCGGGACTAGCAAACACGAGCAGTACTTC; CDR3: CARSLTGTSKHEQYF
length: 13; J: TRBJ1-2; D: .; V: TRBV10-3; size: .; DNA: TGTGCCATTCCTAGGAGGACGGACTATGGCTACACCTTC; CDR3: CAIPRRTDYGYTF
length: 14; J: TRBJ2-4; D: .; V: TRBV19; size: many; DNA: TGTGCCAGTAGTATTAACAGTGGAGGAAACATTCAGTACTTC; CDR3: CASSINSGGNIQYF
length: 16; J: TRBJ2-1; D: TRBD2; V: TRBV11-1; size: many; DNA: TGTGCCAGCAGCACGGCTAGCGGGATCACCTACAATGAGCAGTTCTTC; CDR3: CASSTASGITYNEQFF
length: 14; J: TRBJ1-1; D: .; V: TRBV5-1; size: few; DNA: TGCGCCAGCAGCTTTGGACGGGGAAGGACTGAAGCTTTCTTT; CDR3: CASSFGRGRTEAFF
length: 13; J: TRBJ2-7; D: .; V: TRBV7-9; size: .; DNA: TGTGCCAGCAGCGGGCAGGGGCGCTACGAGCAGTACTTC; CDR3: CASSGQGRYEQYF
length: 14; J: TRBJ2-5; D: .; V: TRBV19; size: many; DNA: TGTGCCAGTAGTATCAGTAAAGTCCAAGAGACCCAGTACTTC; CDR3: CASSISKVQETQYF